This T cell receptor (beta chain) was identified in a study of beta chain features in type 1 diabetes (dated by TCRdb to the late 2010s). Background on the whole study: Patients and healthy donors did not differ in mean age, gender distribution, total cell number or subset yield. A total of 85 million to 140 million sorted cells were examined across all samples, and a strong correlation was observed between cell number per subset and RNA yield. In the study, TCRB repertoires of sorted circulating CD4+ T cell subsets from recently diagnosed type 1 diabetes patients were compared with those of matched healthy donors. Whereas all 30 or so donors provided naive and central memory subsets, regulatory and stem cell-like memory subsets were isolated from just 8 patients and roughly eight healthy donors.

There are a few counts of this clone. Its target antigen remains unknown. No qualities accompany the bases; no much larger clone lies one base away. Each donor gave one peripheral blood draw, approximately 110 mL on average, collected into heparinised tubes. Using a panel that included CD45RO, CCR7, CD25, CD127, CD95 and CD27, naive, central memory, regulatory and stem cell-like memory CD4+ T cells were sorted on a BD FACSAria II. Purity was above 95% for every sorted population. PBMCs were isolated right away by Lymphoprep density gradient centrifugation and were stained directly, without culture. So that batch effects would be minimized, each experiment stained and sorted samples in pairs, pairing one healthy donor with one patient. The entire amount of isolated RNA was reverse transcribed using the High Capacity cDNA Reverse Transcription Kit, so the sequenced TCRB transcripts were expressed ones. Deep immunoSEQ sequencing was performed on naive, central memory and regulatory T cell samples, with an average of roughly 3.3 million total reads per sample. After sorted cells were lysed in RLT buffer, RNA was extracted with DNase-treated RNeasy Micro or Mini kits, with the choice depending on cell number. To prevent cross-contamination, each cell subset was processed individually, whereas patient and healthy donor samples were processed jointly. The immunoSEQ multiplex PCR was used to amplify TCRB sequences from cDNA, generating 87-bp fragments that spanned the CDR3 region. Sequencing of the amplicons was performed on the Illumina HiSeq platform. Turning to the authors' computational methods: Synthetic template baselines were used to correct PCR bias computationally, reads within Hamming distance 2 were collapsed together, and singletons that could not be merged were discarded. Reads were aligned against IMGT to assign V, D and J genes, CDR3 length and insertions or deletions at six rearrangement sites. Within each subset, clonotype counts were normalized to sorted cell number, and only after that were true diversity and Gini coefficients computed with the tcR R package. The overlap coefficient, calculated on TCRB nucleotide sequences, was used to quantify repertoire sharing. Out-of-frame TCRB sequences from naive cells were analyzed to stand in for the pre-selection repertoire. The table was pulled from immuneACCESS by TCRdb, which kept in-frame rearrangements only. Such tables lose some clones; where checked, under half of the loss comes from unresolved V genes, and the rest has no known cause. V, J and clone size were drawn from that table, and D and trimming were deduced from the DNA. The sample contains 330,000 or so clones, about 20% of them found a single time. Approximately 0.041% of the sample goes to the ten largest clones.

The trim is 10 bases for V and 11 bases for J, with a gap of 11 bases between the germline ends. Based on the germline V gene (reference sequence), the CDR1 and CDR2 sequences are SEHNR and FQNEAQ. The CDR3 sequence holds 9 residues, the cysteine and phenylalanine included. Only the CDR3 portion is preserved as DNA: 27 bases, with reading frame beginning at the first base. Beyond this particular receptor, the publication reports: A moderate but significant shortening of TCRB CDR3 length was observed in type 1 diabetes patients in all four CD4+ subsets. Only small numbers of individuals were included in the HLA sub-analyses, which left unresolved whether HLA type had any influence on TCRB rearrangement. The naive, central memory and regulatory TCRB repertoires appeared to resemble one another more closely among patients than among healthy donors. Shorter templates might be favored by PCR, yet because patient and control samples were amplified and corrected together, any such skew would affect both groups equally. Patients with type 1 diabetes made fewer insertions and deleted more nucleotides at VDJ recombination sites, implying thymic rearrangement abnormalities. Because cDNA was sequenced instead of genomic DNA, highly expressing activated cells could be over-represented, though the groups showed no difference in activation or CD3 levels.

The V and J segments used are TRBV7-9 and TRBJ1-1; a weak D assignment points to TRBD1 (6 bases agree). This receptor was taken from a woman aged 18-29 years in good health. The sample taken for sequencing was naive CD4+ T cells from blood. In light of the paper, this sample's cell subset or site label describes: true naive CD4+ T cells. The CDR3 reads as follows: CATKGEAFF. Here is the DNA: TGTGCCACGAAGGGGGAGGCTTTCTTT.